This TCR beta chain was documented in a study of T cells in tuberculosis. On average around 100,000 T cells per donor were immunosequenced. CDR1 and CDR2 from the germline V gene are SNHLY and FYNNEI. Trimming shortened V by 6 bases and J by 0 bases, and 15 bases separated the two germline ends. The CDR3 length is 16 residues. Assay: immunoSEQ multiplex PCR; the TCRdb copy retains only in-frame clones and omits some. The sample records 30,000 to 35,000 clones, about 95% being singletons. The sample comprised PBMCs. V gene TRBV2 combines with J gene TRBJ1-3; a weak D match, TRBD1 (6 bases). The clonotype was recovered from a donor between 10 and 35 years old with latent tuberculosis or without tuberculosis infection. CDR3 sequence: CASSQKGGDSGNTIYF. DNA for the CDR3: TGTGCCAGCAGCCAAAAGGGGGGGGACTCTGGAAACACCATATATTTT.